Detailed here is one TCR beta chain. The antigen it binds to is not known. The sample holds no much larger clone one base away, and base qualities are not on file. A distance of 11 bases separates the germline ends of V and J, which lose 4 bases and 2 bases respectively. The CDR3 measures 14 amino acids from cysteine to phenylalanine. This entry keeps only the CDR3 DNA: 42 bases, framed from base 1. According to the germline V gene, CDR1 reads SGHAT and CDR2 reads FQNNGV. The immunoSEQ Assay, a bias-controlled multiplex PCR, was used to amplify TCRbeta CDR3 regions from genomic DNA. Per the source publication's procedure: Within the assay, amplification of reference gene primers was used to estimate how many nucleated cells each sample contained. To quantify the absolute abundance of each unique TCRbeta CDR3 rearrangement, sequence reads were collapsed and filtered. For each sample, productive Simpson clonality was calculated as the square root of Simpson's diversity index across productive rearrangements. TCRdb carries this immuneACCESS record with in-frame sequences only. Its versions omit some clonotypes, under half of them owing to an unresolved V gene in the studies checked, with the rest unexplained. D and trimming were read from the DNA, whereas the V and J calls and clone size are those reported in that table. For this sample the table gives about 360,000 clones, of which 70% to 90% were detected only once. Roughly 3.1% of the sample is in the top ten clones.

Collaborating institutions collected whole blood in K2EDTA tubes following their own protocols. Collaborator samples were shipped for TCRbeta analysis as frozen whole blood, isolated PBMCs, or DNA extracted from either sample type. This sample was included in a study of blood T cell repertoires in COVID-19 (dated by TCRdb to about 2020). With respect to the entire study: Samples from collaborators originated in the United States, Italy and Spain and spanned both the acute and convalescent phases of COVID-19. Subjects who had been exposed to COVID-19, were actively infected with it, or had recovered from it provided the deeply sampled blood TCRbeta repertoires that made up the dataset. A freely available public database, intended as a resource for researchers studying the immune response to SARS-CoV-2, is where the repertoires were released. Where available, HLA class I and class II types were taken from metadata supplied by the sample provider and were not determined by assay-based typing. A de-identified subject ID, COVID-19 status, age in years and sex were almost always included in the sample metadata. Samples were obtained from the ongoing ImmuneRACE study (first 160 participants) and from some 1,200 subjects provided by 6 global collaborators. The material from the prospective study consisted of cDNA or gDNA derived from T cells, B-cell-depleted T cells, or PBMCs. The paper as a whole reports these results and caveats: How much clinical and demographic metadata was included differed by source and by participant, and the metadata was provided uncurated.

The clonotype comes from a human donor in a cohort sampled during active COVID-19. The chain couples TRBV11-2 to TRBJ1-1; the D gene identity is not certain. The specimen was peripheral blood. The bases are TGTGCCAGCAGCTCCGGTCTTTTTAACACTGAAGCTTTCTTT. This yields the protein CASSSGLFNTEAFF.